The 24 T cell receptor beta chains below were found in one sample sequenced in a study of T cells of healthy individuals. TCRdb itself ran the 5' RACE reads through MiXCR, one entry per CDR3 protein. The top ten hold 6% to 8% of the sample, which has about 100,000 distinct CDR3 sequences, roughly 15% seen once. The receptor set was obtained from a human donor in good health.

This chain uses TRBV7-2 with TRBJ1-5, with no clear D. The length of the CDR3 is 12 residues. Between the trimmed V and J ends, which lost 4 bases and 13 bases, there was a span of 14 bases. Germline V gene sequence: CDR1 SGHTA, CDR2 FQGNSA. CDR3 bases: TGTGCCAGCAGCTCAGGTGGACCCCGGCAGCATTTT. It translates to CASSSGGPRQHF. The complete variable domain, with remaining parts taken from reference TRBV7-2 and TRBJ1-5, reads GAGVSQSPSNKVTEKGKDVELRCDPISGHTALYWYRQSLGQGLEFLIYFQGNSAPDKSGLPSDRFSAERTGGSVSTLTIQRTQQEDSAVYLCASSSGGPRQHFGDGTRLSIL.

The chain joins TRBV7-6 to TRBJ1-6; unclear D gene. The CDR3 runs to 16 residues. Trimming pared 5 bases from V and 7 bases from J, leaving 18 bases between. Per the germline V gene, CDR1 is SGHVS and CDR2 is FNYEAQ. The CDR3 sequence is CASSQDVEARNSPLHF. The DNA for the CDR3 is TGTGCCAGCAGCCAAGACGTGGAGGCTCGGAATTCACCCCTCCACTTT.

The V and J genes are TRBV6-2 or TRBV6-3 and TRBJ2-4; 7 nucleotides align to TRBD2. V lost 10 bases, J lost 3 bases, and 15 bases stayed unmatched. The germline V gene encodes CDR1 MNHEY and CDR2 SVGEGT. The CDR3 has 16 residues. The CDR3 DNA follows: TGTGCCATATCCGAGGCGGGAGCGACGAGCAAAAACATTCAGTACTTC. This translates into CAISEAGATSKNIQYF.

This clonotype showed up just a few times. V gene TRBV3-1 combines with J gene TRBJ2-5; perhaps TRBD2 as D (6 bases). This CDR3 has 13 residues. Trimming shortened V by 1 base and J by 3 bases, and 6 bases separated the two germline ends. The V gene's germline CDR1 is LGHDT and CDR2 YNNKEL (reference sequence). CDR3 sequence: CASSQAGEETQYF. DNA for the CDR3: TGTGCCAGCAGCCAAGCGGGGGAAGAGACCCAGTACTTC.

The J gene is TRBJ1-1, the V gene TRBV6-6; D uncertain. The CDR3 runs to 14 residues. The V end lost 1 base, the J end lost 2 bases, and 8 bases lay between the germline ends. Germline V gene sequence: CDR1 MNHNY, CDR2 SVGAGI (reference sequence). The CDR3 protein is CASSYYGVNTEAFF. In DNA form, the CDR3 reads TGTGCCAGCAGTTACTACGGGGTAAACACTGAAGCTTTCTTT.

This rearrangement joins TRBV4-2 to TRBJ2-5; 8 bases agree with TRBD2. This CDR3 spans 15 amino acids. Trimming took 0 bases from V and 9 from J; bases not matched to a gene: 9. The germline V gene encodes CDR1 LGHNA and CDR2 YNFKEQ. The CDR3 region has the DNA TGTGCCAGCAGCCAAGATGCAGCGGGAGATAGTGCCCAGTACTTC. As protein: CASSQDAAGDSAQYF.

The chain recombines TRBV20-1 with TRBJ2-1; D is unresolved. V lost 6 bases and J lost 1, with 10 bases in between. The CDR3 has 13 residues. Per germline, CDR1 DFQATT and CDR2 SNEGSKA (reference sequence). The CDR3 region has the DNA TGCAGTGCCCCCGGTTTTTCCTACAATGAGCAGTTCTTC. It yields the protein CSAPGFSYNEQFF.

This clonotype turned up a few times. The CDR3 nucleotides read TGCAGTGCTAGAGACACCACTAGCGGGAGGCATACGCAGTATTTT. This translates into CSARDTTSGRHTQYF. This chain joins TRBV20-1 and TRBJ2-3, with 12 bases lining up with TRBD2. The CDR3 is made up of 15 amino acids. The germline V gene encodes CDR1 DFQATT and CDR2 SNEGSKA (reference sequence). J gave up 7 bases and V 0 bases, and 5 bases lay outside the gene matches.

This clonotype was seen more than once but under ten times. The chain carries TRBV27 and TRBJ2-1; 10 positions match TRBD2. CDR1 and CDR2 (germline): MNHEY, SMNVEV (reference sequence). Trimming took 6 bases from V and 3 from J; bases not matched to a gene: 2. The CDR3 sequence is 14 residues long. CDR3 sequence reads: CASSWTSGYNEQFF. In nucleotides, the CDR3 is TGTGCCAGCAGCTGGACTAGCGGCTACAATGAGCAGTTCTTC.

In this sample, this clonotype turned up a few times. The chain recombines TRBV28 with TRBJ2-5, with 9 bases aligning to TRBD1. J lost 5 bases, V lost 6 bases, and 7 bases had no gene match. From germline, CDR1 is MDHEN and CDR2 SYDVKM. The CDR3 spans 14 residues. CDR3 in DNA: TGTGCCAGCAGCTCTCTAGACAGGGGGGAGACCCAGTACTTC. Translating gives CASSSLDRGETQYF.

The genes are TRBV7-6 and TRBJ2-7; 12 bases line up with TRBD2. Trimming at V came to 5 bases and at J to 2 bases, leaving 7 bases not matched to a gene. Germline V CDR1 and CDR2: SGHVS, FNYEAQ. There are 16 residues in the CDR3. The CDR3 DNA reads TGTGCCAGCAGCCCAACGGGACTAGCGGGTCCCTACGAGCAGTACTTC. Its protein product is CASSPTGLAGPYEQYF.

This clonotype appeared many times. The chain joins TRBV9 to TRBJ2-2, with 7 bases aligning to TRBD2. This CDR3 spans 14 amino acids. Looked up from germline, CDR1 is SGDLS and CDR2 is YYNGEE. V lost 6 bases, J lost 6 bases, and 8 bases stayed unmatched. The CDR3 here is CASTPGLVAGELFF. The DNA for the CDR3 is TGTGCCAGCACCCCTGGACTAGTTGCCGGGGAGCTGTTTTTT.

This clonotype has a handful of counts. The chain employs TRBV5-5 and TRBJ2-7; D is perhaps TRBD2 (6 bases). CDR3 length: 14 amino acids. V was cut by 4 bases and J by 2 bases, with 13 bases left in between. Germline V gene sequence: CDR1 SGHKS, CDR2 YYEKEE (reference sequence). The CDR3 DNA sequence: TGTGCCAGCAGCGGTAGCGGAGGAACCTACGAGCAGTACTTC. Translation gives CASSGSGGTYEQYF.

This clonotype was observed a handful of times. This CDR3 is CASSLGWGSEQYF. In DNA form, the CDR3 reads TGCGCCAGCAGCTTGGGCTGGGGGTCTGAGCAGTACTTC. This chain joins TRBV5-1 and TRBJ2-7; D may be TRBD1 or TRBD2 (5 bases each). The V end lost 0 bases, the J end lost 7 bases, and 11 bases lay between the germline ends. Germline V lookup: CDR1 SGHRS, CDR2 YFSETQ. The CDR3 is made up of 13 amino acids.

The V and J genes are TRBV20-1 and TRBJ2-3; 7 bases match TRBD2. Germline V gene lookup returns CDR1 DFQATT and CDR2 SNEGSKA (reference sequence). The CDR3 sequence is 14 residues long. J lost 1 base, V lost 7 bases, and 8 bases had no gene match. The CDR3 here is CSVGGIAGTDTQYF. In DNA form, the CDR3 reads TGCAGTGTGGGGGGGATAGCAGGCACAGATACGCAGTATTTT.

The chain is built from TRBV7-2 and TRBJ2-3, with D perhaps given as TRBD1 or TRBD2 (6 bases each). The length of the CDR3 is 16 residues. The V end was cut by 5 bases, the J end by 1 base, with 16 bases between. Germline assignment: CDR1 SGHTA and CDR2 FQGNSA. The CDR3 region has the DNA TGTGCCAGCAGCCTGGAATGGGGGGCCGGCACAGATACGCAGTATTTT. Encoded protein: CASSLEWGAGTDTQYF.

Ten or more counts support this clonotype. This rearrangement joins TRBV28 to TRBJ2-6; D call uncertain. Trimming took 5 bases from V and 0 from J, leaving 8 bases between them. The CDR3 runs to 15 residues. Looked up from germline, CDR1 is MDHEN and CDR2 is SYDVKM. The CDR3 nucleotides are TGTGCCAGCAGTCTGATTGGCTCTGGGGCCAACGTCCTGACTTTC. Encoded protein: CASSLIGSGANVLTF. The full variable domain, its missing parts supplied by reference TRBV28 and TRBJ2-6, is DVKVTQSSRYLVKRTGEKVFLECVQDMDHENMFWYRQDPGLGLRLIYFSYDVKMKEKGDIPEGYSVSREKKERFSLILESASTNQTSMYLCASSLIGSGANVLTFGAGSRLTVL.

At least ten counts were recorded for this clonotype. The chain combines TRBV7-2 with TRBJ2-7; no clear D. The V and J ends lost 2 bases and 0 bases respectively, with 8 bases between them. The CDR3 runs 14 residues. Looked up from germline, CDR1 is SGHTA and CDR2 is FQGNSA. The CDR3, as DNA: TGTGCCAGCAGCTTACTACGTGACTCCTACGAGCAGTACTTC. The encoded protein is CASSLLRDSYEQYF.

This clonotype was recorded many times. The chain employs TRBV7-9 and TRBJ2-1; 14 positions agree with TRBD2. J was trimmed by 2 bases and V by 5 bases; bases with no gene match: 14. Germline CDR1 reads SEHNR; CDR2 reads FQNEAQ (reference sequence). The CDR3 covers 20 residues. CDR3 coding DNA: TGTGCCAGCAGCCAACCAAGGACTAGCGGGGGGCTTTATACCTACAATGAGCAGTTCTTC. Translation: CASSQPRTSGGLYTYNEQFF.

This clonotype was seen a few times. V is TRBV27 and J is TRBJ2-7, with D perhaps matching TRBD1 or TRBD2 (6 bases each). V was cut by 8 bases and J by 1 base, with 15 bases left in between. CDR1 is MNHEY and CDR2 is SMNVEV in the germline V gene (reference sequence). There are 14 residues in the CDR3. The CDR3 spells CASSRGDKSYEQYF. CDR3 coding DNA: TGTGCCAGCTCCCGCGGGGACAAATCCTACGAGCAGTACTTC.

This clonotype has a handful of counts. This chain joins TRBV28 and TRBJ2-4; the match to TRBD1 covers 9 bases. The CDR3 extends over 16 amino acids. The germline V gene has CDR1 MDHEN and CDR2 SYDVKM. Trimming took 5 bases from V and 0 from J; bases not matched to a gene: 5. The CDR3 nucleotides read TGTGCCAGCAGTCCAGCGGGACAGGGAGCCAAAAACATTCAGTACTTC. Translating it yields CASSPAGQGAKNIQYF.

The chain uses TRBV6-2 or TRBV6-3 and TRBJ2-5; D is perhaps TRBD2 (5 bases). Per the germline V gene, CDR1 is MNHEY and CDR2 is SVGEGT. The V gene lost 8 bases and the J gene lost 1 base, with 11 bases spanning the gap. The CDR3 consists of 13 residues. CDR3 DNA: TGTGCCAGCGCCCCGGAGGTCCAAGAGACCCAGTACTTC. This codes for CASAPEVQETQYF.

This clonotype showed up many times. Here the CDR3 DNA reads TGCAGCGTTGTGGGCGGAAGCGGCACAGATACGCAGTATTTT. It translates to CSVVGGSGTDTQYF. The V call is TRBV29-1, the J call TRBJ2-3; D remains ambiguous. Trimming removed 4 bases from V and 1 base from J, with 12 bases in between. CDR1 is SQVTM and CDR2 is ANQGSEA in the germline V gene. This CDR3 is built from 14 residues.

This clonotype was observed a handful of times. The chain joins TRBV2 to TRBJ2-3; perhaps TRBD1 as D (5 bases). V was pared by 5 bases and J by 2 bases, with 11 bases between. The germline CDR1 and CDR2 sequences are SNHLY and FYNNEI. This CDR3 is built from 14 residues. The chain's CDR3 is CASSKDSYTDTQYF. Written as DNA, the CDR3 is TGTGCCAGCAGTAAAGACAGTTACACAGATACGCAGTATTTT.